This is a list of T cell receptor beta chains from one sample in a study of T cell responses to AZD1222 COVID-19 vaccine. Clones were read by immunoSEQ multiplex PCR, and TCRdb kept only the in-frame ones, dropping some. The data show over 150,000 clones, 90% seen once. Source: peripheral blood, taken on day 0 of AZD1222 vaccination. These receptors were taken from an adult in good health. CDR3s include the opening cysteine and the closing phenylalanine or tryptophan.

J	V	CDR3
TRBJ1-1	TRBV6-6	CASSPGNRGTEAFF
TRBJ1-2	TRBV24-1	CATSDWWSYTF
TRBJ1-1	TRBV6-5	CASSTTGGADTEAFF
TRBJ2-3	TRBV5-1	CASSFQGLGTDTQYF
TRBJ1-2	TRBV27	CASTLRQGLDYGYTF
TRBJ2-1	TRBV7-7	CASSLDRSSYNEQFF
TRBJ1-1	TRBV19	CASNRQWNTEAFF
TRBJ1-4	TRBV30	CAWTRDGSREKLFF
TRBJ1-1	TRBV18	CASSPYRKGNTEAFF
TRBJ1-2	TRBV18	CASSPMDRASGYTF
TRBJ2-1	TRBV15	CATSRRGLAGGNEQFF
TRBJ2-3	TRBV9	CASSPSGGDTDTQYF
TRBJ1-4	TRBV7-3	CASSLTGDRGQILFF
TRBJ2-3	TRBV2	CASRIDRSTDTQYF
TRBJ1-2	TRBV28	CATTSLEAAGDGYTF
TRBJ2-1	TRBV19	CASNSGGLPYNEQFF